This T cell receptor (beta chain) was captured in a study of blood T cells in healthy people across ages. The CDR3 totals 14 residues. V lost 6 bases and J lost 0, with 10 bases in between. The V gene's germline CDR1 is MRHNA and CDR2 SNTAGT. Using a J-beta primer mix together with a sample-barcoded 5' primer, a second PCR was run for roughly 6 to 12 cycles. Via MiXCR, TCRdb re-called the 5' RACE reads, giving one row per CDR3 protein. Among some 760,000 distinct CDR3 sequences listed, approximately 25% were seen once. The same sample was also used in a study of T cells of mothers and their children. As that study records: Every mother produced more than 9.5 million TCR beta CDR3 reads, whereas every child provided some 3 million. In both related and unrelated pairs, TCR recombination output is shaped similarly by thymic selection.

The clonotype originates from a boy younger than 18 in good health. Sequencing was done on a sample of blood. J is TRBJ2-3 and V is TRBV6-4; TRBD2 might be the D (6 bases). The CDR3 is CASSGGTSTDTQYF. For the CDR3, the DNA is TGTGCCAGCAGCGGGGGAACTAGCACAGATACGCAGTATTTT.